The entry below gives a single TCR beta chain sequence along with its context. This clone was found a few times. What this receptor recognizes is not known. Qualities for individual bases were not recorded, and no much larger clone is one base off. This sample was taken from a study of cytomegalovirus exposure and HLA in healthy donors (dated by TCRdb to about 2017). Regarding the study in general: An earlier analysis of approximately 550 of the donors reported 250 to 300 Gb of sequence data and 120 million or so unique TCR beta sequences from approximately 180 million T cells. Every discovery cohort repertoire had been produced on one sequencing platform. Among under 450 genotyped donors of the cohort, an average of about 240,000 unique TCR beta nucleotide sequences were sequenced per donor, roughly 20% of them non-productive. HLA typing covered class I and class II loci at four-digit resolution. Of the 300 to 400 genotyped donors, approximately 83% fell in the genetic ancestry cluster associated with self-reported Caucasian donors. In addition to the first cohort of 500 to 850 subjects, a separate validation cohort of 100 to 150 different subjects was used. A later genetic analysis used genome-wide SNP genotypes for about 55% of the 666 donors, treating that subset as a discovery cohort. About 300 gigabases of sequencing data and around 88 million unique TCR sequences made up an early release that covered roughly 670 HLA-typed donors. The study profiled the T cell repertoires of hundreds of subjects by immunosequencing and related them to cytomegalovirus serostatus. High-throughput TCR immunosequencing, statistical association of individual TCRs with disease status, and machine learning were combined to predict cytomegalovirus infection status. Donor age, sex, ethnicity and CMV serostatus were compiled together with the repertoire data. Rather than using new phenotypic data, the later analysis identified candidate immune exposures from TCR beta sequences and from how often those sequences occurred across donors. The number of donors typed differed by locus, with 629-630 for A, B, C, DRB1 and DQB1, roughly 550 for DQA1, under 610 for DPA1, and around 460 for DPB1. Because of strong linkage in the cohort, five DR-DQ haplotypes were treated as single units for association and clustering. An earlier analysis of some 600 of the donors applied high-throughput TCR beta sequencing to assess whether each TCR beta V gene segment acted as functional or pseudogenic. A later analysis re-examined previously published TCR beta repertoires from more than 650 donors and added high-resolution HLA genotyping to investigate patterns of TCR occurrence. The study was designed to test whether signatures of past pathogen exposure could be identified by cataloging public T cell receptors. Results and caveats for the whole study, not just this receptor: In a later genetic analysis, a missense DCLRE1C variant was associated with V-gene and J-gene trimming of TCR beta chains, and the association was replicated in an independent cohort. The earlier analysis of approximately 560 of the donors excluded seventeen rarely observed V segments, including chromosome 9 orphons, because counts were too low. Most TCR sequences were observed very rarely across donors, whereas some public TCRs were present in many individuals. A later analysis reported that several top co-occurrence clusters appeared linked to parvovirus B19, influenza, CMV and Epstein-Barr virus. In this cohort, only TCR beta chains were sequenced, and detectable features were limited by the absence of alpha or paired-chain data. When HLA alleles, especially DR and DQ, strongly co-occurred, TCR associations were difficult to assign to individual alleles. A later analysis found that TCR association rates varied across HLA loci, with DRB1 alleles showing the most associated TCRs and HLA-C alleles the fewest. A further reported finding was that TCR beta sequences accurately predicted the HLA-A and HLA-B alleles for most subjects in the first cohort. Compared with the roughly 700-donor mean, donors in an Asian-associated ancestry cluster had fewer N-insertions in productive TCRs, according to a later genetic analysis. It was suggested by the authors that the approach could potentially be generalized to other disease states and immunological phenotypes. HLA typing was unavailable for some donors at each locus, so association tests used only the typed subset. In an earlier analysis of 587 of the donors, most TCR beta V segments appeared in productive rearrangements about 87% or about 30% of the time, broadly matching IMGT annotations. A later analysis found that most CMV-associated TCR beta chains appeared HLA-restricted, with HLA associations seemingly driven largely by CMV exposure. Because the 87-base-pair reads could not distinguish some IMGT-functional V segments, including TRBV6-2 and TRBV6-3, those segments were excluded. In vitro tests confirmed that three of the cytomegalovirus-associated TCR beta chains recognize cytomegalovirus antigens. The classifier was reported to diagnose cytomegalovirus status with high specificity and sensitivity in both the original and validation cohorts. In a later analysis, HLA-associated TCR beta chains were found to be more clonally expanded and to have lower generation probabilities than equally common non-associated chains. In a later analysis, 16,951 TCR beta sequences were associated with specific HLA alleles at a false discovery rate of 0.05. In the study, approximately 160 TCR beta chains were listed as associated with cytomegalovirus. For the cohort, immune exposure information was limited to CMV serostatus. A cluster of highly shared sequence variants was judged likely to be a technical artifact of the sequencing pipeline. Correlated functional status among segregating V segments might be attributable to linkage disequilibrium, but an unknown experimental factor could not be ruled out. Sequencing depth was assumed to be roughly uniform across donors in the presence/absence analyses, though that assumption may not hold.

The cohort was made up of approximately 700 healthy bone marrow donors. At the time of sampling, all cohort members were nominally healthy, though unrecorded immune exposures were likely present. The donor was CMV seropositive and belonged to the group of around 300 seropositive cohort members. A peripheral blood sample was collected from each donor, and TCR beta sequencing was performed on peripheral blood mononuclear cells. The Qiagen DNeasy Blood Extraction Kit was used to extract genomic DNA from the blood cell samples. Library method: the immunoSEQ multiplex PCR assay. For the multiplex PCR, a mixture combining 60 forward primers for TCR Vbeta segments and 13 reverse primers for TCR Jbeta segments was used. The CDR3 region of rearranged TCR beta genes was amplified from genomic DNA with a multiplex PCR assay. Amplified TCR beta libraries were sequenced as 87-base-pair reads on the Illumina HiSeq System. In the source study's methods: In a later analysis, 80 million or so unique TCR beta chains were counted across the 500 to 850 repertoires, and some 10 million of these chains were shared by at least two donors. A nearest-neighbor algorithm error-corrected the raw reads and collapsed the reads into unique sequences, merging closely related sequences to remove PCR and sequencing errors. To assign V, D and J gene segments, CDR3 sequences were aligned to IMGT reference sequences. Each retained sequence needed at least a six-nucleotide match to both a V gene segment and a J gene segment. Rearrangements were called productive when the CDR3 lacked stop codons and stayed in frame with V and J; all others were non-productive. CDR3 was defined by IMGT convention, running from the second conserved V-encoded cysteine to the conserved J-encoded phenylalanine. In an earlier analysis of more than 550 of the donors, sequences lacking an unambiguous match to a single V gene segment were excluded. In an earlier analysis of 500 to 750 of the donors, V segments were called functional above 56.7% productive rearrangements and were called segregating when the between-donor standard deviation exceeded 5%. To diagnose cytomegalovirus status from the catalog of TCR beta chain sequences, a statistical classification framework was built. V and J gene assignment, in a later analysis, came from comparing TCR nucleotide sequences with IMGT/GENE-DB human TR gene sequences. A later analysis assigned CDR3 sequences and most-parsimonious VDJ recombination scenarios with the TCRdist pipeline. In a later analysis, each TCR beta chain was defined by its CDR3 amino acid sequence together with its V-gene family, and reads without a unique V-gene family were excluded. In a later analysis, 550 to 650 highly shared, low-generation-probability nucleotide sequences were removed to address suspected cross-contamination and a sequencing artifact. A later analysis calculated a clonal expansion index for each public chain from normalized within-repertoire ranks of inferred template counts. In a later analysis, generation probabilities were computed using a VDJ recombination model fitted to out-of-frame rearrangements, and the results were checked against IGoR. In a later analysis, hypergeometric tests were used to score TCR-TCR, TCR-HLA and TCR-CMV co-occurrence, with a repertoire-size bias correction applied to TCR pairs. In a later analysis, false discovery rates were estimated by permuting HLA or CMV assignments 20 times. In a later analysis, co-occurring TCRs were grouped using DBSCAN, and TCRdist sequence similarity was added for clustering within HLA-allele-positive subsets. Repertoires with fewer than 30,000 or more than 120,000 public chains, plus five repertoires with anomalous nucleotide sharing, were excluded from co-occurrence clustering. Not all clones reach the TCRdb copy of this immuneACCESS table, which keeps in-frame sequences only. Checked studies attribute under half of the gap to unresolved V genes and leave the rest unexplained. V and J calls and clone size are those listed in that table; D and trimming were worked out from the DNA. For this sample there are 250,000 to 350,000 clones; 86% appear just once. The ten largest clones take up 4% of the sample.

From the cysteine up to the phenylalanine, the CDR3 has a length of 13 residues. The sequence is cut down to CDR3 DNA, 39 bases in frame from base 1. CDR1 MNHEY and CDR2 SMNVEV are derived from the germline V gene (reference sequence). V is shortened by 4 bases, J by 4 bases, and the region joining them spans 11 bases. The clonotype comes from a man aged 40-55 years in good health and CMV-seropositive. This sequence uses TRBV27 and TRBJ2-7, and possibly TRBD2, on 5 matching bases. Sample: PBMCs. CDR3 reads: CASSSGLKYEQYF. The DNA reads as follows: TGTGCCAGCAGTTCCGGACTGAAGTACGAGCAGTACTTC.